Below, 5 T cell receptor beta chains from the same sample are listed, as sequenced in a study of regulatory T cells in long-lasting Graves disease. Combining iRepertoire HTBI primers with Arm-PCR of CDR3 regions, the authors built TCR beta libraries. From the multiplex PCR reads, TCRdb called clonotypes with MiXCR, one entry per CDR3 protein. The sample has some 250,000 distinct CDR3 sequences, about 18% seen once; the top ten hold 12% to 15%. The sample's time point: newly diagnosed GD, antithyroid drugs for less than 3 months. PBMC-extracted RNA yielded the TCR library. This sample was shared with a second study, whose subject was T cells in Graves' hyperthyroidism and ophthalmopathy.

The input for sequencing was peripheral blood mononuclear cells (PBMCs), taken at new diagnosis, from a patient treated with antithyroid drugs. The receptor source for this set is a woman aged 25 to 39 with Graves disease.

The chain uses TRBV2 and TRBJ2-1; 12 bases fit TRBD2. With V trimmed by 6 bases and J by 2 bases, 2 bases remained unmatched. Germline lookup yields CDR1 SNHLY and CDR2 FYNNEI. The CDR3 length is 15 residues. CDR3 sequence (DNA): TGTGCCAGCAGGGCTAGCGGGGGGGCCTACAATGAGCAGTTCTTC. It is translated as CASRASGGAYNEQFF.

This clonotype was observed at least ten times. The chain is built from TRBV2 and TRBJ2-5, with 11 positions matching TRBD1. CDR3 length: 15 amino acids. From germline, CDR1 is SNHLY and CDR2 FYNNEI. Trimming cost V 8 bases and J 5 bases; bases outside gene matches: 10. CDR3 in DNA: TGTGCCAGCGTTCCCGGGACAGGGGGAACGGAGACCCAGTACTTC. Its translation is CASVPGTGGTETQYF.

This clonotype showed up just once. V gene TRBV6-5 combines with J gene TRBJ2-2, with D possibly TRBD1 on 6 matching bases. The CDR3 consists of 17 residues. The germline CDR1 and CDR2 sequences are MNHEY and SVGAGI. The V end was cut by 0 bases, the J end by 0 bases, with 11 bases between. The CDR3 nucleotides read TGTGCCAGCAGTTACTCACCTAGACAGGCGAACACCGGGGAGCTGTTTTTT. Its protein product is CASSYSPRQANTGELFF.

The sample holds many counts of this clonotype. The rearrangement uses TRBV6-2 or TRBV6-3 and TRBJ2-7; D is uncertain. Trimming stripped 5 bases from V and 8 bases from J, with 10 bases between. This CDR3 contains 11 residues. Germline V gene sequence: CDR1 MNHEY, CDR2 SVGEGT. The CDR3: CASSAESQQYF. The DNA of the CDR3 is TGTGCCAGCAGTGCGGAGTCACAGCAGTACTTC.

This clonotype appeared once. The rearrangement joins TRBV6-1 to TRBJ2-2; D possibly uses TRBD1 or TRBD2 (6 bases each). This CDR3 spans 13 amino acids. Trimming stripped 4 bases from V and 8 bases from J, with 11 bases between. CDR1 MNHNS and CDR2 SASEGT come from the germline V gene. CDR3 protein: CASSGRGVGELFF. CDR3 coding DNA: TGTGCCAGCAGTGGGAGGGGGGTTGGGGAGCTGTTTTTT.